These T cell receptor beta chains were read from a single sample in a study of tumor-infiltrating lymphocytes in primary liver carcinoma. TCRdb reanalysed the multiplex PCR reads using MiXCR and keeps one entry per CDR3 protein. The sample consists of about 100,000 distinct CDR3 sequences, more than 65% of them appearing once. Sequences were obtained from liver tumor tissue from sampling region 2. These receptors all stem from a woman aged 55-69 years with primary liver carcinoma and hepatitis B virus infection. CDR3s include the opening cysteine and the closing phenylalanine or tryptophan. Each record gives: V gene, J gene, clone size, D gene, CDR3 protein, CDR3 DNA. D genes are given only for firm matches. Clone size is stated in some rows and not others, as once, few, many or a class when expanded.

v_call: TRBV10-3; j_call: TRBJ2-2; clone_size: NA; d_call: NA; cdr3_aa: CGIRGAEKNTGELFF; cdr3_nt: TGTGGCATCAGGGGAGCGGAAAAGAACACCGGGGAGCTGTTTTTT
v_call: TRBV29-1; j_call: TRBJ2-3; clone_size: NA; d_call: NA; cdr3_aa: CRVEGWLAGSNTDTQYF; cdr3_nt: TGCCGCGTTGAAGGTTGGCTTGCGGGAAGCAACACAGATACGCAGTATTTT
v_call: TRBV6-2/TRBV6-3; j_call: TRBJ2-3; clone_size: NA; d_call: NA; cdr3_aa: CASSYSRLGDTQYF; cdr3_nt: TGTGCCAGTAGTTACTCACGACTAGGGGATACGCAGTATTTT
v_call: TRBV10-3; j_call: TRBJ1-1; clone_size: NA; d_call: NA; cdr3_aa: CSTSDIGGADTEAFF; cdr3_nt: TGTTCCACCAGTGATATCGGGGGGGCAGACACTGAAGCTTTCTTT
v_call: TRBV29-1; j_call: TRBJ2-3; clone_size: NA; d_call: NA; cdr3_aa: CSADTGADTQYF; cdr3_nt: TGCAGCGCTGATACCGGGGCAGATACGCAGTATTTT
v_call: TRBV11-2; j_call: TRBJ2-3; clone_size: NA; d_call: TRBD2; cdr3_aa: CACNSGLAGPDTQYF; cdr3_nt: TGTGCCTGCAACTCGGGATTAGCGGGACCAGATACGCAGTATTTT
v_call: TRBV28; j_call: TRBJ2-3; clone_size: NA; d_call: NA; cdr3_aa: CASSSPAEGDTQYF; cdr3_nt: TGTGCCAGCAGTTCACCCGCCGAGGGAGATACGCAATATTTT
v_call: TRBV11-3; j_call: TRBJ2-1; clone_size: NA; d_call: NA; cdr3_aa: CASSLGEPYSEQFF; cdr3_nt: TGTGCCAGCAGCTTAGGGGAGCCATACAGTGAGCAGTTCTTC
v_call: TRBV6-5; j_call: TRBJ1-6; clone_size: many; d_call: NA; cdr3_aa: CASSYSGGGTYNSPLHF; cdr3_nt: TGTGCCAGCAGTTATTCGGGTGGAGGGACCTATAATTCACCCCTCCACTTT
v_call: TRBV28; j_call: TRBJ2-1; clone_size: NA; d_call: NA; cdr3_aa: CASSLWYEQFF; cdr3_nt: TGTGCCAGCAGTTTATGGTATGAGCAGTTCTTC
v_call: TRBV6-1; j_call: TRBJ2-3; clone_size: NA; d_call: TRBD1; cdr3_aa: CASSEATGVVDTQYF; cdr3_nt: TGTGCCAGCAGTGAAGCGACAGGGGTCGTAGATACGCAGTATTTT
v_call: TRBV6-1; j_call: TRBJ1-4; clone_size: NA; d_call: NA; cdr3_aa: CADKVGGAGEKLFF; cdr3_nt: TGTGCCGACAAGGTTGGGGGCGCTGGTGAGAAACTGTTTTTT
v_call: TRBV6-5; j_call: TRBJ2-1; clone_size: NA; d_call: NA; cdr3_aa: CASRPLVGEHEQFF; cdr3_nt: TGTGCCAGCAGGCCACTAGTGGGTGAACATGAGCAGTTCTTC
v_call: TRBV7-8; j_call: TRBJ2-1; clone_size: NA; d_call: NA; cdr3_aa: CTSSYGGDRRYNEQFF; cdr3_nt: TGTACCAGCAGCTATGGGGGGGACAGGCGCTACAATGAGCAGTTCTTC
v_call: TRBV11-2; j_call: TRBJ2-2; clone_size: NA; d_call: TRBD2; cdr3_aa: CASSFGGTSEVTGELSF; cdr3_nt: TGTGCCAGCAGCTTTGGAGGGACTAGCGAGGTTACCGGGGAGCTGTCTTTT
v_call: TRBV7-9; j_call: TRBJ1-2; clone_size: many; d_call: NA; cdr3_aa: CASSLAQYGYTF; cdr3_nt: TGTGCCAGCAGCTTAGCGCAGTATGGCTACACCTTC
v_call: TRBV29-1; j_call: TRBJ2-2; clone_size: NA; d_call: NA; cdr3_aa: CSATGQSGGELFF; cdr3_nt: TGCAGCGCCACGGGTCAGTCGGGCGGGGAGCTGTTTTTT
v_call: TRBV6-5; j_call: TRBJ2-1; clone_size: NA; d_call: NA; cdr3_aa: CASGPRIRAGRYDEQFF; cdr3_nt: TGTGCCAGCGGGCCCCGGATTCGAGCGGGTCGCTACGATGAGCAGTTCTTC
v_call: TRBV11-3; j_call: TRBJ2-3; clone_size: medium-sized; d_call: TRBD2; cdr3_aa: CASSLLPLAGDTQYF; cdr3_nt: TGTGCCAGCAGCTTACTTCCACTAGCGGGTGATACGCAGTATTTT
v_call: TRBV11-2; j_call: TRBJ2-7; clone_size: medium-sized; d_call: NA; cdr3_aa: CASSDPLYEQYF; cdr3_nt: TGTGCCAGCAGCGACCCCCTATACGAGCAGTACTTC
v_call: TRBV29-1; j_call: TRBJ2-2; clone_size: NA; d_call: NA; cdr3_aa: CSVTGHLGGELFF; cdr3_nt: TGCAGCGTCACAGGGCACTTGGGCGGGGAGTTGTTTTTT
v_call: TRBV12-3/TRBV12-4; j_call: TRBJ1-5; clone_size: NA; d_call: NA; cdr3_aa: CASTTATVNQGPQHF; cdr3_nt: TGTGCCAGCACTACGGCTACAGTCAATCAAGGGCCCCAGCATTTT
v_call: TRBV11-2; j_call: TRBJ2-1; clone_size: NA; d_call: TRBD2; cdr3_aa: CASSFLAGAYNEQFF; cdr3_nt: TGTGCCAGCAGCTTTTTAGCGGGGGCGTACAATGAGCAGTTCTTC
v_call: TRBV12-3/TRBV12-4; j_call: TRBJ2-6; clone_size: NA; d_call: TRBD1; cdr3_aa: CVSTATGAGANVLTF; cdr3_nt: TGTGTCAGCACCGCTACAGGGGCCGGGGCCAATGTCCTGACTTTC
v_call: TRBV12-3/TRBV12-4; j_call: TRBJ2-1; clone_size: NA; d_call: NA; cdr3_aa: CASRSEVWTASYNEQFF; cdr3_nt: TGTGCCAGCAGAAGTGAGGTGTGGACGGCCTCCTACAATGAACAGTTCTTC
v_call: TRBV11-2; j_call: TRBJ1-6; clone_size: NA; d_call: NA; cdr3_aa: CANSSEPGSPLHF; cdr3_nt: TGTGCTAACAGCTCAGAGCCGGGTTCACCCCTCCACTTT
v_call: TRBV12-3/TRBV12-4; j_call: TRBJ2-1; clone_size: NA; d_call: TRBD2; cdr3_aa: CASGDDREAPNEQFF; cdr3_nt: TGTGCCAGCGGAGATGACCGGGAGGCCCCCAATGAGCAGTTCTTC
v_call: TRBV5-1; j_call: TRBJ2-7; clone_size: NA; d_call: TRBD1; cdr3_aa: CASSLDGQGLSYEQYF; cdr3_nt: TGCGCCAGCAGCCTGGATGGACAGGGTTTATCCTACGAGCAGTACTTC
v_call: TRBV29-1; j_call: TRBJ2-5; clone_size: many; d_call: TRBD1; cdr3_aa: CGVVGTGGAETQYF; cdr3_nt: TGCGGCGTTGTCGGGACAGGGGGCGCAGAGACCCAGTACTTC
v_call: TRBV28; j_call: TRBJ2-5; clone_size: NA; d_call: TRBD1; cdr3_aa: CASSSPGQGRGETQYF; cdr3_nt: TGTGCCAGCAGTTCCCCTGGACAGGGGAGGGGAGAGACCCAGTACTTC
v_call: TRBV12-3/TRBV12-4; j_call: TRBJ1-1; clone_size: many; d_call: NA; cdr3_aa: CASRGGRGRQDTEAFF; cdr3_nt: TGTGCCAGCAGGGGGGGGCGCGGTAGGCAAGACACTGAAGCTTTCTTT
v_call: TRBV11-2; j_call: TRBJ2-7; clone_size: NA; d_call: NA; cdr3_aa: CASTTPRQEARGKQYF; cdr3_nt: TGTGCCAGCACGACTCCTAGGCAGGAGGCAAGGGGGAAGCAGTACTTC
v_call: TRBV11-2; j_call: TRBJ2-1; clone_size: NA; d_call: NA; cdr3_aa: CASSTIQARSYNEQFF; cdr3_nt: TGTGCCAGCAGCACCATTCAAGCCAGGTCCTACAATGAGCAGTTCTTC
v_call: TRBV12-3/TRBV12-4; j_call: TRBJ2-1; clone_size: many; d_call: NA; cdr3_aa: CASRLGRSSYNEQFF; cdr3_nt: TGTGCCAGCCGTCTCGGGCGGAGCTCCTACAATGAGCAGTTCTTC
v_call: TRBV5-4; j_call: TRBJ2-2; clone_size: many; d_call: TRBD1; cdr3_aa: CASSSTGTGDSGGELFF; cdr3_nt: TGTGCCAGCAGTTCCACCGGGACAGGGGACTCGGGCGGGGAGCTGTTTTTT